Below, 2 T cell receptor beta chains from the same sample are listed, as sequenced in a study of shared clonotypes between healthy human individuals. The assay was immunoSEQ multiplex PCR, and TCRdb's table has in-frame clones only and misses some. This table has fewer than 600,000 clones, just over 75% appearing once. Material for sequencing was PBMCs. The receptors shown here come from a woman aged 40-49 years in good health. Some clones in this sample may be carry-over from other donors' samples.

The chain's CDR3 is CASSLRGLASHNEQFF. DNA of the CDR3: TGTGCCAGCAGCTTAAGGGGACTAGCGAGCCACAATGAGCAGTTCTTC. The rearrangement joins TRBV7-8 to TRBJ2-1; 10 nucleotides line up with TRBD2. This CDR3 region has 16 residues. Germline V gives CDR1 SGHVS, CDR2 FQNEAQ. Germline trimming cut 2 bases from V and 5 bases from J; bases unmatched to any gene: 6. The whole variable domain, remainder taken from reference TRBV7-8 and TRBJ2-1, is GAGVSQSPRYKVAKRGQDVALRCDPISGHVSLFWYQQALGQGPEFLTYFQNEAQLDKSGLPSDRFFAERPEGSVSTLKIQRTQQEDSAVYLCASSLRGLASHNEQFFGPGTRLTVL.

The chain combines TRBV28 with TRBJ2-1; TRBD1 agrees at 9 bases. The CDR3 is 14 amino acids. V lost 6 bases, J lost 0 bases, and 0 bases stayed unmatched. Germline CDR1 and CDR2: MDHEN and SYDVKM. DNA of the CDR3: TGTGCCAGCAGGACAGGGGGCTCCTACAATGAGCAGTTCTTC. This sequence encodes CASRTGGSYNEQFF.